The T cell receptor beta chain under discussion was sequenced for a study of control samples from healthy donors and cancer patients. Clones were sequenced by immunoSEQ multiplex PCR, and TCRdb holds only the in-frame ones, with some missing. The sample has almost 90,000 clones, roughly 86% seen once; the top ten hold 20% to 25%. Sequenced input: blood. The origin of this receptor is a man younger than 40 in good health.

CDR3 amino acids: CASSRGSNQPQHF. CDR3 coding DNA: TGTGCCAGCAGCAGGGGAAGCAATCAGCCCCAGCATTTT. This sequence joins TRBV28 and TRBJ1-5; tentative D call: TRBD1 (6 bases). Looked up from germline, CDR1 is MDHEN and CDR2 is SYDVKM. V was trimmed by 6 bases and J by 1 base, leaving 7 bases between them. The CDR3 runs to 13 residues. The full variable domain, rest sourced from reference TRBV28 and TRBJ1-5, is DVKVTQSSRYLVKRTGEKVFLECVQDMDHENMFWYRQDPGLGLRLIYFSYDVKMKEKGDIPEGYSVSREKKERFSLILESASTNQTSMYLCASSRGSNQPQHFGDGTRLSIL.